The clone carrying this T cell receptor beta chain was seen a handful of times. No antigen is known for it. This sample is drawn from a study of blood T cells in healthy people across ages. Study-level findings and limits: Per-million-T-cell TCR beta diversity fell roughly linearly with age.

Alongside a J-beta primer mix, a sample-barcoded 5' primer served in a second PCR lasting about 7 to 12 cycles. Using its own MiXCR run on the 5' RACE reads, TCRdb lists one record per CDR3 protein. This table has about 810,000 distinct CDR3 sequences, under 40% appearing once. Healthy Caucasian individuals from Russia aged roughly 6 to 90 were enrolled as donors. The clonotype originates from a young man in good health. The sample comprised blood.

For the CDR3, the DNA is TGTGCCAGCAGTGGGACAGGGGGCCTGGGCACTGAAGCTTTCTTT. Amino acids: CASSGTGGLGTEAFF. J is TRBJ1-1 and V is TRBV6-1, with 11 bases matching TRBD1. CDR1 and CDR2 (germline): MNHNS, SASEGT. V shed 4 bases and J 4 bases; nucleotides not matched to a gene: 5. The CDR3 covers 15 residues.